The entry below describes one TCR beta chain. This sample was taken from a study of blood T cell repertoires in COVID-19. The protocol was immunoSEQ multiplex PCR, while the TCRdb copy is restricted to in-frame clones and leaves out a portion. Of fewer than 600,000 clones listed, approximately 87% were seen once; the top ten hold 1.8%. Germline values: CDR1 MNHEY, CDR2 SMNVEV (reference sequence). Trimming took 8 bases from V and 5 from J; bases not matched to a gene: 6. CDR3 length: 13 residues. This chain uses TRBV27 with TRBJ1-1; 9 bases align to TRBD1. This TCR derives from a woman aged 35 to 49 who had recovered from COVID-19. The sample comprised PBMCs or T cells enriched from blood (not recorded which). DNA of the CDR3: TGTGCCAGCCAACAGGGGGCGCGAACTGAAGCTTTCTTT. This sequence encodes CASQQGARTEAFF.